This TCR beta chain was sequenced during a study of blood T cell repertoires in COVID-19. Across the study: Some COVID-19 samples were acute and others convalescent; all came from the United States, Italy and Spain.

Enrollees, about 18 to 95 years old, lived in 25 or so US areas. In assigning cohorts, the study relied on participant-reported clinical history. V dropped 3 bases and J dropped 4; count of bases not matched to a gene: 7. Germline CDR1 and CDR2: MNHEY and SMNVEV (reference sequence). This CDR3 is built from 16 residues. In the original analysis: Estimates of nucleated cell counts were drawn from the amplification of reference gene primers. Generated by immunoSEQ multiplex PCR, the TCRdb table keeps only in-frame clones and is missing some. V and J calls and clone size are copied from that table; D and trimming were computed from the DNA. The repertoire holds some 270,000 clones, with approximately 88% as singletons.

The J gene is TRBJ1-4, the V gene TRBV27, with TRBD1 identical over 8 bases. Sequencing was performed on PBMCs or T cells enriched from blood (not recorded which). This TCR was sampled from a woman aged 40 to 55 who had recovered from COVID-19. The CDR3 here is CASSLDPGGYNEKLFF. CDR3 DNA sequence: TGTGCCAGCAGTTTGGACCCAGGGGGCTATAATGAAAAACTGTTTTTT.